These T cell receptor beta chains were read from a single sample in a study of blood T cell repertoires in COVID-19. Method: immunoSEQ multiplex PCR; TCRdb's copy keeps in-frame clones and lacks some. This sample has about 86,000 clones, with around 80% found just once. Material for sequencing was peripheral blood. The receptors come from an elderly woman with acute or convalescent COVID-19. Both conserved end residues are part of each CDR3. The D gene is left open where the match is weak. Expanded clones get a size class; other rows say once, few or many, or leave the size out.

J gene | V gene | clone size | D gene | CDR3 protein | CDR3 DNA
TRBJ2-4 | TRBV4-2 | . | . | CASSQESGTKNIQYF | TGTGCCAGCAGCCAAGAATCAGGGACCAAAAACATTCAGTACTTC
TRBJ1-3 | TRBV5-4 | . | . | CASSLDPDSGLDTIYF | TGTGCCAGCAGTTTAGACCCGGACTCCGGTTTGGACACCATATATTTT
TRBJ1-3 | TRBV2 | . | . | CASSPAGISGNTIYF | TGTGCCAGCAGTCCAGCAGGGATTTCTGGAAACACCATATATTTT
TRBJ1-5 | TRBV4-2 | . | . | CASSQEQSNQPQHF | TGTGCCAGCAGCCAAGAACAGAGCAATCAGCCCCAGCATTTT
TRBJ2-1 | TRBV15 | . | TRBD1 | CATSSGDRNNEQFF | TGTGCCACCAGCAGCGGGGACAGAAACAATGAGCAGTTCTTC
TRBJ2-1 | TRBV3-1/TRBV3-2 | . | . | CASSQGRDWGNNEQFF | TGTGCCAGCAGCCAAGGCCGGGACTGGGGGAACAATGAGCAGTTCTTC
TRBJ2-3 | TRBV29-1 | . | . | CSVARTSTDTQYF | TGCAGCGTTGCCCGGACTAGCACAGATACGCAGTATTTT
TRBJ2-1 | TRBV5-1 | . | TRBD2 | CASSLAVSSGPINNEQFF | TGCGCCAGCAGCTTGGCCGTCTCTAGCGGGCCGATTAACAATGAGCAGTTCTTC
TRBJ1-2 | TRBV11-2 | . | TRBD1 | CASSPDRGVIYGYTF | TGTGCCAGCAGCCCCGACAGGGGCGTCATCTATGGCTACACCTTC
TRBJ1-6 | TRBV28 | . | . | CASSFRGNSPLHF | TGTGCCAGCAGTTTTCGGGGGAATTCACCCCTCCACTTT
TRBJ2-5 | TRBV5-8 | . | TRBD1 | CASSLGTGRETQYF | TGTGCCAGCAGCTTAGGGACAGGGCGAGAGACCCAGTACTTC
TRBJ2-7 | TRBV6-5 | . | . | CASSSYPRGLPYEQYF | TGTGCCAGCAGTTCCTACCCGCGGGGGCTGCCCTACGAGCAGTACTTC
TRBJ2-2 | TRBV2 | . | . | CASRLTNTGELFF | TGTGCCAGCCGACTTACGAACACCGGGGAGCTGTTTTTT
TRBJ1-3 | TRBV5-1 | . | . | CASSLSQASGNTIYF | TGCGCCAGCAGCTTGAGTCAGGCCTCTGGAAACACCATATATTTT
TRBJ2-5 | TRBV19 | . | . | CASGTGPETQYF | TGTGCCAGTGGAACAGGGCCGGAGACCCAGTACTTC
TRBJ1-6 | TRBV27 | . | TRBD1 | CASSFGTGNFSPLHF | TGTGCCAGCAGTTTTGGGACAGGGAATTTCTCACCCCTCCACTTT
TRBJ2-5 | TRBV2 | . | TRBD2 | CASSESSGGPETQYF | TGTGCCAGCAGTGAATCATCGGGGGGGCCTGAGACCCAGTACTTC
TRBJ2-3 | TRBV6-4 | . | TRBD1 | CASRDTGAPTDTQYF | TGTGCCAGCAGAGACACAGGGGCCCCCACAGATACGCAGTATTTT
TRBJ2-1 | TRBV12-5 | . | . | CASAQRVGSPGGEQFF | TGTGCTAGTGCCCAACGGGTCGGCTCCCCTGGTGGTGAGCAGTTCTTC
TRBJ2-1 | TRBV5-6 | . | TRBD2 | CASSVGTSYNEQFF | TGTGCCAGCAGTGTAGGGACTAGCTACAATGAGCAGTTCTTC
TRBJ2-3 | TRBV20-1 | . | TRBD2 | CSASIPSGRRRDTQYF | TGCAGTGCTAGTATCCCTAGCGGGCGGCGGAGAGATACGCAGTATTTT
TRBJ2-3 | TRBV5-1 | . | TRBD2 | CASSLGGRAGDTQYF | TGCGCCAGCAGCTTGGGCGGGAGGGCCGGGGATACGCAGTATTTT
TRBJ2-5 | TRBV5-6 | . | TRBD1 | CASSRDREYRETQYF | TGTGCCAGCAGCCGAGACAGGGAGTATCGGGAGACCCAGTACTTC
TRBJ2-3 | TRBV2 | . | TRBD2 | CASRTSASTDTQYF | TGTGCCAGCAGGACTAGCGCTAGCACAGATACGCAGTATTTT
TRBJ2-1 | TRBV6-4 | . | TRBD1 | CASSAGTGLNEQFF | TGTGCCAGCAGTGCTGGGACAGGGCTAAATGAGCAGTTCTTC
TRBJ1-1 | TRBV3-1/TRBV3-2 | . | . | CASSRAVENTEAFF | TGTGCCAGCAGCCGAGCTGTCGAGAACACTGAAGCTTTCTTT
TRBJ2-5 | TRBV24-1 | . | TRBD2 | CATAGGAEETQYF | TGTGCCACCGCGGGGGGCGCCGAAGAGACCCAGTACTTC
TRBJ2-6 | TRBV28 | . | . | CASRRSGANVLTF | TGTGCCAGCAGGCGCTCTGGGGCCAACGTCCTGACTTTC
TRBJ2-5 | TRBV6-5 | . | TRBD2 | CASRAPGGAQETQYF | TGTGCCAGCAGGGCCCCGGGGGGGGCGCAGGAGACCCAGTACTTC
TRBJ1-2 | TRBV3-1/TRBV3-2 | . | . | CASSQNMVGYTF | TGTGCCAGCAGCCAAAACATGGTTGGCTACACCTTC
TRBJ1-1 | TRBV14 | many | . | CASSLQRGTEAFF | TGTGCCAGCAGCCTTCAAAGGGGAACTGAAGCTTTCTTT
TRBJ1-2 | TRBV13 | . | TRBD1 | CASSSGGQGDYGYTF | TGTGCCAGCAGCTCCGGAGGACAGGGGGACTATGGCTACACCTTC
TRBJ1-2 | TRBV4-1 | . | . | CTSSQDSSLNYGYTF | TGCACCAGCAGCCAAGATAGTTCTCTGAACTATGGCTACACCTTC
TRBJ2-7 | TRBV28 | . | . | CASSIRDITYEQYF | TGTGCCAGCAGTATAAGGGACATCACCTACGAGCAGTACTTC
TRBJ2-7 | TRBV7-8 | . | TRBD2 | CASSLALAGGPGEQYF | TGTGCCAGCAGCTTAGCCCTAGCGGGAGGGCCAGGCGAGCAGTACTTC
TRBJ2-1 | TRBV10-1 | once | . | CASSDPLTGEQFF | TGCGCCAGCAGTGACCCACTAACGGGTGAGCAGTTCTTC
TRBJ2-4 | TRBV7-2 | . | . | CASSFDTLAKNIQYF | TGTGCCAGCAGCTTCGACACTCTAGCCAAAAACATTCAGTACTTC
TRBJ2-1 | TRBV11-2 | . | . | CASSPVRGGVSNEQFF | TGTGCCAGCAGCCCCGTCCGGGGTGGCGTCAGCAATGAGCAGTTCTTC
TRBJ2-6 | TRBV6-5 | . | TRBD1 | CASLAGGGGANVLTF | TGTGCCAGCTTGGCAGGGGGCGGTGGGGCCAACGTCCTGACTTTC
TRBJ1-1 | TRBV11-2 | . | . | CASSLFPGLALNTEAFF | TGTGCCAGCAGCTTGTTCCCGGGGTTGGCCCTGAACACTGAAGCTTTCTTT
TRBJ2-5 | TRBV6-5 | . | . | CASSYVGYQETQYF | TGTGCCAGCAGTTACGTCGGGTACCAAGAGACCCAGTACTTC
TRBJ2-7 | TRBV11-2 | . | TRBD1 | CASSSTDRSSYEQYF | TGTGCCAGCAGCTCGACGGACAGGTCCTCCTACGAGCAGTACTTC
TRBJ1-5 | TRBV5-1 | . | TRBD1 | CASSWGQGNQPQHF | TGCGCCAGCAGCTGGGGACAGGGGAATCAGCCCCAGCATTTT
TRBJ2-7 | TRBV12-3/TRBV12-4 | . | TRBD1 | CASRGQGEEQYF | TGTGCCAGCAGGGGACAGGGTGAAGAGCAGTACTTC
TRBJ2-3 | TRBV7-3 | . | TRBD2 | CASSLRVAGWGTDTQYF | TGTGCCAGCAGCTTAAGGGTAGCGGGGTGGGGCACAGATACGCAGTATTTT
TRBJ2-7 | TRBV24-1 | . | . | CATSDSRRPYEQYF | TGTGCCACCAGTGATTCAAGGAGACCCTACGAGCAGTACTTC
TRBJ2-7 | TRBV12-5 | . | . | CASGLLGRDSGQYF | TGTGCTAGTGGTTTGTTAGGTAGGGACTCTGGGCAGTACTTC
TRBJ1-2 | TRBV5-6 | . | . | CASSNGRYGYTF | TGTGCCAGCAGCAACGGGAGGTATGGCTACACCTTC
TRBJ2-5 | TRBV12-5 | . | . | CASGLGGGGGQETQYF | TGTGCTAGTGGTTTAGGGGGAGGCGGGGGTCAAGAGACCCAGTACTTC
TRBJ2-1 | TRBV6-2/TRBV6-3 | . | . | CASSPGGNEQFF | TGTGCCAGCAGTCCCGGCGGTAATGAGCAGTTCTTC